This TCR beta chain was documented in a study of shared clonotypes between healthy human individuals (dated by TCRdb to 2020 to 2022). Regarding the research as a whole: Two women and a few men aged 18 to 49 years were included in the cohort. For each donor, three plates each were used for CD4 naive and CD4 memory, two plates were used for CD8 naive, and one plate was used for CD8 memory. To estimate repertoire size and how much clonotypes are shared between individuals, the study performed deep sequencing of blood TCR repertoires from five healthy adults. Different laboratories and diverse techniques were used to prepare libraries and sequence TCR repertoires, to increase sequencing depth and limit assay-specific biases. Between about 0.85 and 9.5 billion PBMCs per donor were obtained by leukapheresis. Broader findings and caveats from the paper: Pairwise subsampling led to the expectation that sequencing depth would affect the degree of clonotype sharing among donors. The genetic and exposure-history diversity represented was limited by the small number of donors. Rarefaction of sorted-subset datasets indicated incomplete sequencing despite the large sequencing depth. Larger estimated clonotype richness was generally found for naive subsets than for memory subsets. Across a few donors, about 5.2% of naive CD4, 3.5% of naive CD8, approximately 2.5% of memory CD4, and around 0.4% of memory CD8 clonotypes were shared. Only blood was sampled, and tissue TCR repertoires likely differ from those in blood. Clonotypes shared by all four sorted-subset donors showed higher generation probabilities than non-shared clonotypes.

CD8 naive samples were CD45RO-negative cells positively selected for CCR7, giving a CD45RA+CCR7+ population that excluded TemRA cells. The donors were healthy, HIV-negative adults who had no recently reported acute infections or vaccinations. Every donor was a Caucasian adult residing in Nashville, Tennessee, USA. Blood was obtained by leukapheresis, after which PBMCs were separated by Ficoll-Histopaque density gradient centrifugation and cryopreserved in liquid nitrogen vapor phase. Analytical flow cytometry was used to check the purity and quantity of every magnetically sorted T cell population. Genomic DNA was isolated from every sorted fraction and measured by UV absorbance on a Nanodrop 2000c. A single count supports this clone. Its antigen is currently not known. No qualities accompany the bases; no much larger clone lies one base away. TCR CDR3 regions were amplified from genomic DNA by multiplex PCR using the deep immunoSEQ assay. For each cell subset, the extracted genomic DNA was distributed evenly across all wells of several immunoSEQ 96-well plates, and each plate served as one replicate. For sorted subsets, roughly 0.2 ug genomic DNA, equal to tens of thousands of T cell genomes, was loaded into each replicate PCR. Purified libraries were quantified with a Qubit 3.0 fluorometer, sized on a Bioanalyzer 2100, and re-quantified with the KAPA Library Quantification kit. Every immunoSEQ 96-well plate was sequenced on a dedicated single-read 150-cycle Illumina NextSeq 550 flow cell. The authors processed their data as follows. The immunoSEQ output contained only junctional sequences without quality scores, so filtering could not match that applied to full-length reads. To assign V/J genes and CDR3, sequences were annotated using PyIR, a Python wrapper for IgBLAST v1.9, with IMGT germline references. Reads were filtered out if the reads had weak V/J assignments (E-value above 1e-6), no CDR3, stop codons, out-of-frame junctions, or ambiguous translated residues. V3J clonotypes were defined as sequences sharing the same inferred V gene, J gene, and CDR3 amino acid sequence. Percentage overlap between repertoires was computed as shared unique clonotypes divided by the size of the smaller repertoire. RTK rarefaction, the Chao1 estimator, and Recon v2.1 estimates of unobserved clonotypes were used to assess repertoire richness. Generation probabilities were computed with OLGA for all TCRbeta clonotypes obtained by the gDNA method from a handful of donors. TCRdb holds this immuneACCESS table with in-frame rearrangements only. Some clones are missing; in checked studies, unresolved V genes explain under half, and the rest has no known cause. V, J and clone size derive from that table, while D and trimming were established from the DNA sequence. Counted in this sample were a few million clones; around 95% of them appeared once. The biggest ten clones account for 1.5% to 2% of the sample.

CDR1 and CDR2, looked up from the germline V gene, are SGDLS and YYNGEE. V loses 4 bases, J loses 2 bases, and the germline ends lie 10 bases apart. CDR3 length: 13 amino acids, cysteine to phenylalanine. Just CDR3 DNA is preserved here, 39 bases in frame from base 1. This TCR was sampled from a young man in good health. Some clones in this sample may be carry-over from other donors' samples. The chain couples TRBV9 to TRBJ2-7; the D segment cannot be called with confidence. Sequenced sample: naive CD8+ T cells from PBMCs. Reading the label with the study, this specimen's cell subset or site is: CD45RA+CCR7+. The DNA sequence is given as TGTGCCAGCAGCCCTAGACCGCCCTACGAGCAGTACTTC. It encodes CASSPRPPYEQYF.